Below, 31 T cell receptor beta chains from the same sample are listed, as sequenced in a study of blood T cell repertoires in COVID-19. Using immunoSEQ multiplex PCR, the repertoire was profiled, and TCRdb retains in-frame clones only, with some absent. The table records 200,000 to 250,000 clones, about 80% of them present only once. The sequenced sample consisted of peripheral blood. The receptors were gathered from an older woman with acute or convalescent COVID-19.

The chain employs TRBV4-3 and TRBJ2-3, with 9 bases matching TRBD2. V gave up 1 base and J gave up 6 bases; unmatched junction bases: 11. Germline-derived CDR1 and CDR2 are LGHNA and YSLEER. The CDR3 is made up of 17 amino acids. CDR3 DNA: TGCGCCAGCAGCCAAGCTCCAGCGGGGGGTCCACGGGATACGCAGTATTTT. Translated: CASSQAPAGGPRDTQYF.

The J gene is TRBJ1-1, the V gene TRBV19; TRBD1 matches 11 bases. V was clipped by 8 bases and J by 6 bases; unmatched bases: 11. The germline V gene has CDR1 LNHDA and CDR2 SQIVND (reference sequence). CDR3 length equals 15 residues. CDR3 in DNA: TGTGCCAGTGTCCGGGACAGGGGGGTTTTTGCTGAAGCTTTCTTT. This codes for CASVRDRGVFAEAFF.

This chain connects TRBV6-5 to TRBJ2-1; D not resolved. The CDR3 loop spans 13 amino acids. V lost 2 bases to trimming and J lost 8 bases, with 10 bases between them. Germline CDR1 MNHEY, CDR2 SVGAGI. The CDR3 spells CASSYRIADEQFF. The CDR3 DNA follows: TGTGCCAGCAGTTACCGTATAGCCGATGAGCAGTTCTTC.

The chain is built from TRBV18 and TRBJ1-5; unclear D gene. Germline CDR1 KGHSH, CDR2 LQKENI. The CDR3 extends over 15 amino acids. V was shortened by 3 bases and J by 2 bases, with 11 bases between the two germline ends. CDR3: CASSPGLEGNQPQHF. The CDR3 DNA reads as TGTGCCAGCTCACCTGGCCTAGAGGGCAATCAGCCCCAGCATTTT.

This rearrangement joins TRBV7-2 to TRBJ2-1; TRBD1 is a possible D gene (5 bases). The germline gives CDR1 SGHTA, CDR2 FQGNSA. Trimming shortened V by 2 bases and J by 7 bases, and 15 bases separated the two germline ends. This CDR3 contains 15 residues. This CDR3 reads CASSLRGRVGNEQFF. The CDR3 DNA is TGTGCCAGCAGCTTAAGGGGCAGGGTGGGGAATGAGCAGTTCTTC.

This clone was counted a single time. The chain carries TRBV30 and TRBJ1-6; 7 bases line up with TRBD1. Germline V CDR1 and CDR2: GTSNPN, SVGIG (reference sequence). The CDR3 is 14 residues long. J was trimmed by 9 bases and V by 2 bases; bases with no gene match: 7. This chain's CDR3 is CAWSTGQALSPLHF. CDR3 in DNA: TGTGCCTGGAGTACAGGACAGGCACTTTCACCCCTCCACTTT.

In DNA, the CDR3 is TGTGCCAGTAGCTCCCGGACAGACAACTATGGCTACACCTTC. It translates to CASSSRTDNYGYTF. This rearrangement joins TRBV19 to TRBJ1-2, with D maybe TRBD1 (6 bases). V lost 6 bases and J lost 2, with 13 bases in between. The CDR3 extends over 14 amino acids. The germline CDR1 and CDR2 sequences are LNHDA and SQIVND (reference sequence).

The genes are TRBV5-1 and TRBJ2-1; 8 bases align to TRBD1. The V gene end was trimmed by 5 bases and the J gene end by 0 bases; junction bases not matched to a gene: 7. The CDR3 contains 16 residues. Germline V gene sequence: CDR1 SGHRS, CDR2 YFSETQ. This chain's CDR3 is CASRDYRGSSYNEQFF. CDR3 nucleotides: TGCGCCAGCAGGGATTACAGGGGGTCCTCCTACAATGAGCAGTTCTTC.

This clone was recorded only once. The CDR3 protein is CASSQQGGTEAFF. The CDR3 DNA reads as TGTGCCAGCTCACAACAGGGCGGCACTGAAGCTTTCTTT. This chain joins TRBV18 and TRBJ1-1; a possible D gene is TRBD1 (6 bases). Germline loops: CDR1 KGHSH, CDR2 LQKENI. Trimming removed 4 bases at V and 4 bases at J, with 10 bases between. This CDR3 contains 13 residues.

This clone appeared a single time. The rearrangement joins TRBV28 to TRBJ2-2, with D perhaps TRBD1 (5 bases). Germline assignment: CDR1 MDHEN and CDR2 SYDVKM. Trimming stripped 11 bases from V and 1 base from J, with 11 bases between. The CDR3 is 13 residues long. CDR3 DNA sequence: TGTGCCCAACAGGACCAGAACACCGGGGAGCTGTTTTTT. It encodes CAQQDQNTGELFF.

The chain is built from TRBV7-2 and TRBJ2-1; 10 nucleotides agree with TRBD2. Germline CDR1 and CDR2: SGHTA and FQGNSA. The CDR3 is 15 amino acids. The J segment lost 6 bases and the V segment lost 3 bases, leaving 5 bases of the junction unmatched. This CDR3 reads CASSLISGGANEQFF. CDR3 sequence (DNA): TGTGCCAGCAGCTTGATAAGCGGGGGGGCCAATGAGCAGTTCTTC.

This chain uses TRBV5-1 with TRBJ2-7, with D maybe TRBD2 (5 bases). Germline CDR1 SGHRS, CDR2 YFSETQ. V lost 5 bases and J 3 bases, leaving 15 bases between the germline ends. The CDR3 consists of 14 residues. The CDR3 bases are TGCGCCAGCAGTCGGAACCTGGGGAGCTACGAGCAGTACTTC. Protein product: CASSRNLGSYEQYF.

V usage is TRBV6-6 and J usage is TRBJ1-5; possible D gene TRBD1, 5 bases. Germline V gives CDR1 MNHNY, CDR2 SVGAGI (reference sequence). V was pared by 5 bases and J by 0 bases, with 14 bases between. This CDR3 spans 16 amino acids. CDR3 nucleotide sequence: TGTGCCAGCAGTCCGCGACAGTTATATAGCAATCAGCCCCAGCATTTT. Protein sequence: CASSPRQLYSNQPQHF.

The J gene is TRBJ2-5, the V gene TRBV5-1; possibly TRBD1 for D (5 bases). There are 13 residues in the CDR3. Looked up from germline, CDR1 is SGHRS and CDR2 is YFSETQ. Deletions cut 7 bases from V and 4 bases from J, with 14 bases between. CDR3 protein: CASGPGFGETQYF. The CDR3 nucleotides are TGCGCCAGCGGGCCAGGGTTTGGAGAGACCCAGTACTTC.

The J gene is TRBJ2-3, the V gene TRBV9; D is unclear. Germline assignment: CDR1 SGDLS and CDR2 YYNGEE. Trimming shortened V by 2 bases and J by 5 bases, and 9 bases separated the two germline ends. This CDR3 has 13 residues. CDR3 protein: CASSVVNGDTQYF. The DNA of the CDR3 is TGTGCCAGCAGCGTGGTCAACGGAGATACGCAGTATTTT.

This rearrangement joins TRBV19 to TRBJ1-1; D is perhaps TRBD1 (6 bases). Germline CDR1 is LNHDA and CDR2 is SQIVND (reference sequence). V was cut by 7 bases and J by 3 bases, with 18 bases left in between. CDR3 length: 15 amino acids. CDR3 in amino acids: CASKVRVEGDTEAFF. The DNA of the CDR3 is TGTGCCAGTAAGGTGAGAGTTGAGGGGGACACTGAAGCTTTCTTT.

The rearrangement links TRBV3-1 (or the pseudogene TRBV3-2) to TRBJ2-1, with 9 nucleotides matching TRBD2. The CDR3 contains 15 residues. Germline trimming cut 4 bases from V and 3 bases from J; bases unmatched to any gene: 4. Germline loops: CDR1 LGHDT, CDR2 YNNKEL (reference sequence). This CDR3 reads CASSRGLAFYNEQFF. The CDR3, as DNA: TGTGCCAGCAGCCGGGGACTAGCTTTCTACAATGAGCAGTTCTTC.

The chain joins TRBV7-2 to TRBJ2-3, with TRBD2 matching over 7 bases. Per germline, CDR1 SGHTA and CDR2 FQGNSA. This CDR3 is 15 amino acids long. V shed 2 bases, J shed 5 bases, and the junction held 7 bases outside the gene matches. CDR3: CASSLSWGGLDTQYF. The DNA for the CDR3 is TGTGCCAGCAGCTTAAGTTGGGGGGGGTTAGATACGCAGTATTTT.

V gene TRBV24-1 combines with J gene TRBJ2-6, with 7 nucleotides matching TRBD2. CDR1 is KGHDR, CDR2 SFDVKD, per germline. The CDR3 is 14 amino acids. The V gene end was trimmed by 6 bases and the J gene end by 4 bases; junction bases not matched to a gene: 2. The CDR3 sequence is CATSQGGGANVLTF. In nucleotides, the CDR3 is TGTGCCACCAGTCAGGGAGGGGGGGCCAACGTCCTGACTTTC.

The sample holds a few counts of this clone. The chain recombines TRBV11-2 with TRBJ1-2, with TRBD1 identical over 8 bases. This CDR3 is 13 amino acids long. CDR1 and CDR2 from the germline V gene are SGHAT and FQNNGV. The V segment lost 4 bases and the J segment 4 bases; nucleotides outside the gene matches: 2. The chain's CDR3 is CASSSGQGYGYTF. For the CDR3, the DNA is TGTGCCAGCAGCTCTGGACAGGGCTATGGCTACACCTTC.

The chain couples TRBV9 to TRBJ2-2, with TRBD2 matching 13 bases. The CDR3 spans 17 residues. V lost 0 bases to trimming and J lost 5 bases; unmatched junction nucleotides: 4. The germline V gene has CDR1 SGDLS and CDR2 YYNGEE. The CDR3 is CASSVAAGLAGTGELFF. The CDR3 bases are TGTGCCAGCAGCGTAGCCGCGGGACTAGCGGGGACCGGGGAGCTGTTTTTT. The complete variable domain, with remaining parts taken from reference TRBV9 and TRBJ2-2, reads DSGVTQTPKHLITATGQRVTLRCSPRSGDLSVYWYQQSLDQGLQFLIQYYNGEERAKGNILERFSAQQFPDLHSELNLSSLELGDSALYFCASSVAAGLAGTGELFFGEGSRLTVL.

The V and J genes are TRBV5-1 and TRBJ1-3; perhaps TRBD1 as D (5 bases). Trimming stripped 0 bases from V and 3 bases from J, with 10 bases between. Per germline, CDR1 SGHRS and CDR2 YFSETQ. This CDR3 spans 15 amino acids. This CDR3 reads CASSLDRGFGNTIYF. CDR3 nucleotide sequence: TGCGCCAGCAGCTTGGATAGGGGATTTGGAAACACCATATATTTT.

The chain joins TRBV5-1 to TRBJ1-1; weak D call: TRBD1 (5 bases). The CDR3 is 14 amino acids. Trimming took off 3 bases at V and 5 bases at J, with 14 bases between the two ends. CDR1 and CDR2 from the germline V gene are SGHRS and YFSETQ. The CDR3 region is CASSSDRGYTEAFF. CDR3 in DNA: TGCGCCAGCAGCTCGGATCGGGGGTATACTGAAGCTTTCTTT.

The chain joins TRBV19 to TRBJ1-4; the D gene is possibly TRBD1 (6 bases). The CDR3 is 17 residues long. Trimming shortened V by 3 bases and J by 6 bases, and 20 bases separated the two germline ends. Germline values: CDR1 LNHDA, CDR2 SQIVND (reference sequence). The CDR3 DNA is TGTGCCAGTAGTATGTCCAGGGGTACAACCGTTTATGAAAAACTGTTTTTT. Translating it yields CASSMSRGTTVYEKLFF.

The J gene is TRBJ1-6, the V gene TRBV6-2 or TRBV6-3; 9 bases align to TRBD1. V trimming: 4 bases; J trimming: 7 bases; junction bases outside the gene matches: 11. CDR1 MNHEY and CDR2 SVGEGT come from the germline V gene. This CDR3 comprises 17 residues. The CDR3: CASSSTDRGLWNSPLHF. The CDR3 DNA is TGTGCCAGCAGTTCTACTGACAGGGGGTTGTGGAATTCACCCCTCCACTTT.

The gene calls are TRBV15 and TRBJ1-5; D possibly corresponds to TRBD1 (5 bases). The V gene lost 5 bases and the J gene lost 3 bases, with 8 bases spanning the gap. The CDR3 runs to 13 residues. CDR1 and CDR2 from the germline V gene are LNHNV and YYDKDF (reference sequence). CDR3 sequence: CATSGGFNQPQHF. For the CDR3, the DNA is TGTGCCACCAGCGGGGGGTTCAATCAGCCCCAGCATTTT.

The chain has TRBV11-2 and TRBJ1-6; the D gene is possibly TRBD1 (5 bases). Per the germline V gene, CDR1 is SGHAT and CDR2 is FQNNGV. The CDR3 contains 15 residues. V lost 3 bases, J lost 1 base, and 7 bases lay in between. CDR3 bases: TGTGCCAGCAGCTTTACAGGATCCTATAATTCACCCCTCCACTTT. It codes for CASSFTGSYNSPLHF. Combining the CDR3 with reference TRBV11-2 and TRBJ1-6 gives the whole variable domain EAGVAQSPRYKIIEKRQSVAFWCNPISGHATLYWYQQILGQGPKLLIQFQNNGVVDDSQLPKDRFSAERLKGVDSTLKIQPAKLEDSAVYLCASSFTGSYNSPLHFGNGTRLTVT.

This CDR3 is CASSLAGYGYTF. The CDR3 DNA reads TGTGCCAGCAGCTTGGCGGGCTATGGCTACACCTTC. The rearrangement uses TRBV5-8 and TRBJ1-2; D is unresolved. This CDR3 has 12 residues. CDR1 is SGHTS and CDR2 is YDEGEE in the germline V gene. Trimming stripped 0 bases from V and 4 bases from J, with 4 bases between. Together with reference TRBV5-8 and TRBJ1-2, the CDR3 gives the full variable domain: EAGVTQSPTHLIKTRGQQATLRCSPISGHTSVYWYQQALGLGLQFLLWYDEGEERNRGNFPPRFSGRQFPNYSSELNVNALELEDSALYLCASSLAGYGYTFGSGTRLTVV.

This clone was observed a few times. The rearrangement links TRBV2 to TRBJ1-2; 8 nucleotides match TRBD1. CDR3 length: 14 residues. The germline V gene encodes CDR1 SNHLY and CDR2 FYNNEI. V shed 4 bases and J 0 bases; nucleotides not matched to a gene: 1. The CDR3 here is CASSGQGPNYGYTF. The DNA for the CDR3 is TGTGCCAGCAGTGGACAGGGGCCTAACTATGGCTACACCTTC.

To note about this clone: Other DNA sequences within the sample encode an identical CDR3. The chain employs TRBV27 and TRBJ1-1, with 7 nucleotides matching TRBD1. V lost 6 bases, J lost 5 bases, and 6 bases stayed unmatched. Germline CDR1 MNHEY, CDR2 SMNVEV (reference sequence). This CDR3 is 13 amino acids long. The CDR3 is CASSLRQGTEAFF. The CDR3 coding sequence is TGTGCCAGCAGCCTCCGACAGGGAACTGAAGCTTTCTTT.

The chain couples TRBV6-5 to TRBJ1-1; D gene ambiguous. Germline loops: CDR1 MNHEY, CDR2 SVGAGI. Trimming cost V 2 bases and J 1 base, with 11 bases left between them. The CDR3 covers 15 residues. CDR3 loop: CASSYALASNTEAFF. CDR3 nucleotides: TGTGCCAGCAGTTACGCTCTAGCGTCGAACACTGAAGCTTTCTTT.